The T cell receptor (beta chain) under discussion was sequenced for a study of patients and donors after allogeneic stem cell transplantation. This clonotype appeared a few times. Using its own MiXCR run on the RT-PCR reads, TCRdb lists one record per CDR3 protein. The top ten hold around 6% of the sample, which has about a million distinct CDR3 sequences, around 17% seen once. This TCR came from a human donor who was either an allogeneic HSCT recipient or a stem cell or donor lymphocyte infusion donor (not recorded which). It is not recorded whose cells these are; they may come from a transplant donor. Sequenced input: blood, either unsorted or a sorted T cell fraction (not recorded which).

This CDR3 is CSARDPWALEQFF. CDR3 sequence (DNA): TGCAGTGCTAGAGACCCATGGGCGTTAGAGCAGTTCTTC. The V call is TRBV20-1, the J call TRBJ2-1; no reliable D call. V gave up 0 bases and J gave up 10 bases, with 13 bases separating them. This CDR3 is built from 13 residues. Germline CDR1 is DFQATT and CDR2 is SNEGSKA (reference sequence).